The present entry profiles one TCR beta chain with its context. The record originates from a study of T cells after yellow fever vaccination. TCRdb used MiXCR to reprocess the 5' RACE reads, holding one entry per CDR3 protein. The sample contains a few hundred thousand distinct CDR3 sequences, approximately 4.3% of which appear only once. This CDR3 spans 16 amino acids. V dropped 7 bases and J dropped 3; count of bases not matched to a gene: 12. CDR1 is MNHEY, CDR2 SVGEGT, per germline. The clonotype originates from a man younger than 35 who received the YFV17D yellow fever vaccine. Specimen: PBMCs, collected 15 days after the yellow fever booster vaccination. V gene TRBV6-2 or TRBV6-3 combines with J gene TRBJ2-5, with 9 bases aligning to TRBD1. CDR3 region: CASMGGIWTGEETQYF. The CDR3 nucleotides are TGTGCCAGCATGGGCGGAATTTGGACAGGGGAAGAGACCCAGTACTTC.